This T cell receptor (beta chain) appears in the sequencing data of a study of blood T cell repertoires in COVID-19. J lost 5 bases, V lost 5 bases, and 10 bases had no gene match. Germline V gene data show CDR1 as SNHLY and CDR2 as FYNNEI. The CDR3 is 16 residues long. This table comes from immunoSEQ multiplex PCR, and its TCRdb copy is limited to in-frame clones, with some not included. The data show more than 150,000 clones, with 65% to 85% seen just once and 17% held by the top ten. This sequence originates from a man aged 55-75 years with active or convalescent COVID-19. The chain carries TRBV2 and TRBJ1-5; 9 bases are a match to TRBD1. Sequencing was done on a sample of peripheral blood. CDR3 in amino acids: CASSQQGAGAYQPQHF. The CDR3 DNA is TGTGCCAGCAGTCAACAGGGGGCAGGGGCATATCAGCCCCAGCATTTT.